This T cell receptor beta chain comes out of a study of shared clonotypes between healthy human individuals. Study outcomes and limitations: Naive subsets generally had larger estimated richness than memory subsets. An anticipated effect of sequencing depth on clonotype sharing among donors was recognized.

The CDR3 loop spans 14 amino acids. Per the germline V gene, CDR1 is SGDLS and CDR2 is YYNGEE. Trimming took off 3 bases at V and 4 bases at J, with 12 bases between the two ends. Sequenced by immunoSEQ multiplex PCR; TCRdb stores in-frame clones only, minus some. The data hold roughly 2.5 million clones, with roughly nine tenths observed a single time. For this clone: What it binds is unknown.

J is TRBJ2-3 and V is TRBV9; TRBD2 might be the D (6 bases). The clonotype comes from a man aged 18 to 30 in good health. What was sequenced was naive CD4+ T cells sorted from blood. Subset described: CD45RA+ positively selected. CDR3 nucleotide sequence: TGTGCCAGCAGCGGCTCGGGGGTGGCAGATACGCAGTATTTT. This encodes CASSGSGVADTQYF.